This T cell receptor beta chain comes out of a study of blood T cell repertoires in COVID-19. Overall study: Material from acute and convalescent COVID-19 was sourced from the United States, Italy and Spain. PBMCs, B-cell-depleted T cells, or T cells provided the cDNA or gDNA that made up the material.

Trimming at V came to 6 bases and at J to 6 bases, leaving 8 bases not matched to a gene. Germline CDR1 reads SQVTM; CDR2 reads ANQGSEA. The CDR3 totals 13 residues. Original methodology: How many nucleated cells were present was estimated from reference gene primer amplification. Profiled with immunoSEQ multiplex PCR; TCRdb holds only in-frame clones, not every one. Clone size and V and J calls were adopted from that table, with D and trimming inferred from the DNA. The sample holds approximately 220,000 clones, around four fifths seen once. Sequencing input: peripheral blood. The sequence was collected from a woman aged 40-49 years with active or convalescent COVID-19. The V gene is TRBV29-1, the J gene TRBJ1-1, with 9 bases identical to TRBD1. The CDR3 sequence: CSVRDRVVPEAFF. DNA for the CDR3: TGCAGCGTCAGGGACAGGGTGGTCCCTGAAGCTTTCTTT.